This T cell receptor (beta chain) was identified during a study of glioma-infiltrating T cells after dendritic cell vaccination (dated by TCRdb to 2015 to 2016). As for the study more broadly: A cohort of 15 glioblastoma patients from Phase I and II dendritic cell vaccination trials was included, of whom 9 were newly diagnosed and 6 had recurrent disease. Between about 2003 and 2012, patients were given autologous tumor lysate-pulsed dendritic cell vaccination. The vaccine consisted of monocyte-derived dendritic cells cultured about 7 days with IL-4 and GM-CSF, then pulsed overnight with autologous tumor lysate. Patients received three intradermal dendritic cell vaccine injections at biweekly intervals in the arm below the axilla. Deep sequencing of TCR beta CDR3 regions was used to quantify tumor-infiltrating lymphocyte content and compare tumor and blood repertoires in dendritic cell-vaccinated glioblastoma patients. TCR sequencing metrics, including TIL content and tumor-blood repertoire overlap, were correlated with survival after dendritic cell vaccination.

The junction carries 12 bases between V and J, which are trimmed by 5 bases and 4 bases respectively. Measured from the cysteine to the phenylalanine, the CDR3 is 13 residues long. The DNA shown is the 39-base CDR3, in frame from base 1. Via the germline V gene (reference sequence), CDR1 is LNHDA and CDR2 SQIVND. This clone was seen once. Its antigen is unknown. Base qualities are missing; no much larger clone stands one base away. The paper as a whole reports these results and caveats: No direct relationship between TCR clonality and survival was found, suggesting a diverse polyclonal response may matter. Higher estimated pretreatment TIL content predicted longer time to progression and overall survival after dendritic cell vaccination. The cohort was small and heterogeneous, only a few patients had full blood and tumor sets, and even fewer had initial-recurrent tumor pairs. The TCR overlap response model with three groups was called speculative and said to need prospective validation.

TCRB CDR3 regions were amplified from 2 to 2.5 ug genomic DNA, or all available DNA if less, using the immunoSEQ assay. For multiplex PCR, 60 forward primers for TCR V beta segments and 13 reverse primers for J beta segments were used. To estimate the number of reads per starting template, synthetic control templates were added to each sample at limiting dilution. The Illumina HiSeq System generated sequencing reads of 87 bp. Per the authors' processing: PCR and sequencing errors were removed by a nearest neighbor algorithm that merged closely related sequences. TCR overlap was defined as the percentage of unique tumor TCR beta sequences that were also found in the peripheral blood of the same patient. In its TCRdb copy, this immuneACCESS table keeps in-frame sequences only and misses some clones. Where compared with another copy, unresolved V genes explain less than half of these, and the others have no known cause. V, J and clone size are those of that table, while D and trimming were read from the DNA. In all, the sample holds over 90,000 clones, and about 85% of those were seen once. About 5% of the sample rests with the top ten.

Read against the paper, the sample's time point label means: after dendritic cell vaccination, including at tumor progression/relapse. Patients were selected on the basis of adequate residual fresh-frozen tumor tissue and more than two years of available survival data. Although molecular status otherwise differed among the glioblastoma patients, no patient had an isocitrate dehydrogenase mutation. PBMC collection took place before vaccination, two weeks after the third vaccination, and at tumor progression if progression occurred. The Qiagen DNeasy Blood extraction Kit was used for extraction of genomic DNA.

The rearranged segments are TRBV19 and TRBJ2-7; possibly the D gene is TRBD1, per 6 matching bases. The sample was blood, taken after dendritic cell vaccination. The clonotype originates from a human donor with glioblastoma. Here is the DNA: TGTGCCAGTAGTGTCACAGGGCTGTACGAGCAGTACTTC. Its protein product is CASSVTGLYEQYF.